Included here is one TCR beta chain sequence, with context. No antigen is known for it. From alopecia areata patients, lesional scalp punch biopsies and peripheral blood were collected. The CDR3 has 13 amino acids. The germline gives CDR1 SGHTA, CDR2 FQGNSA. V lost 3 bases and J lost 7, with 12 bases in between. The data derive from a study of CD8+ T cells in alopecia areata. As for the study in general: Treated patients were dosed with oral tofacitinib, taking 5 to 10 mg twice daily. Regarding the study as a whole: Tissue-resident alphabeta T cells belonging to normal skin likewise get sequenced within scalp specimens. Clonality exceeded that of normal scalp in lesional scalp, most notably in alopecia totalis/universalis.

Sequencing templates came from extracted RNA that was reverse transcribed into cDNA. Measured with immunoSEQ multiplex PCR; TCRdb has only the in-frame clones, and not every one. The data show fewer than 10,000 clones, with 65% to 80% seen just once and roughly 15% held by the top ten. The chain employs TRBV7-2 and TRBJ1-1; perhaps TRBD1 as D (6 bases). The receptor comes from a human donor with alopecia areata. The sample was skin. The DNA of the CDR3 is TGTGCCAGCAGCTTCGCAGGGGTGGATGAAGCTTTCTTT. Translation gives CASSFAGVDEAFF.